This T cell receptor (beta chain) stems from a study of T cell repertoires in cytomegalovirus infection (dated by TCRdb to 2018 to 2020). Context from the whole study: Because public TCR beta signatures pointed to carriage of CMV infection together with the matching HLA type, the HLA type of each donor mattered for the analysis.

The germline V gene yields SGHDT for CDR1 and YYEEEE for CDR2. V was cut back by 1 base and J by 2 bases, leaving a gap of 14 bases between them. Counted from cysteine to phenylalanine, this CDR3 has 16 amino acids. Only the CDR3 portion is preserved as DNA: 48 bases, with reading frame beginning at the first base. This clonotype was seen at least ten times. The antigen it binds to is not known. Base qualities are not provided; no much larger clone lies one nucleotide away. The instrument given in TCRdb is Illumina HiSeq 1500. TCRdb reran the public reads through fastp at Q25 and MiXCR, keeping productive beta chains. Each entry is one CDR3 protein sequence, shown with its most common DNA and genes. A total of 210,000 or so distinct CDR3 sequences appear in this sample, approximately 7% of them only once. The ten largest clonotypes hold around 6.5% of the sample. Study-level results and caveats: The ex vivo response was dominated by HLA-C-restricted CMV-specific TCR beta clonotypes, which also provided the single most frequent clonotype in two of eight donors. In both this cohort and an independent cohort of over 350 donors, the cumulative frequency of public TCR beta family members distinguished carriers of CMV infection plus the relevant HLA type.

The chain is assembled from TRBV5-6 and TRBJ2-3; a tentative D match to TRBD2 spans 6 bases. Specimen: PBMCs. This sequence originates from a human donor in good health (CMV status not recorded). Some clones in this sample may be carry-over from other donors' samples. This receptor carries the CDR3 CASSLLAGRTTDTQYF. The sequenced DNA is TGTGCCAGCAGCTTGCTGGCGGGGCGCACCACAGATACGCAGTATTTT.